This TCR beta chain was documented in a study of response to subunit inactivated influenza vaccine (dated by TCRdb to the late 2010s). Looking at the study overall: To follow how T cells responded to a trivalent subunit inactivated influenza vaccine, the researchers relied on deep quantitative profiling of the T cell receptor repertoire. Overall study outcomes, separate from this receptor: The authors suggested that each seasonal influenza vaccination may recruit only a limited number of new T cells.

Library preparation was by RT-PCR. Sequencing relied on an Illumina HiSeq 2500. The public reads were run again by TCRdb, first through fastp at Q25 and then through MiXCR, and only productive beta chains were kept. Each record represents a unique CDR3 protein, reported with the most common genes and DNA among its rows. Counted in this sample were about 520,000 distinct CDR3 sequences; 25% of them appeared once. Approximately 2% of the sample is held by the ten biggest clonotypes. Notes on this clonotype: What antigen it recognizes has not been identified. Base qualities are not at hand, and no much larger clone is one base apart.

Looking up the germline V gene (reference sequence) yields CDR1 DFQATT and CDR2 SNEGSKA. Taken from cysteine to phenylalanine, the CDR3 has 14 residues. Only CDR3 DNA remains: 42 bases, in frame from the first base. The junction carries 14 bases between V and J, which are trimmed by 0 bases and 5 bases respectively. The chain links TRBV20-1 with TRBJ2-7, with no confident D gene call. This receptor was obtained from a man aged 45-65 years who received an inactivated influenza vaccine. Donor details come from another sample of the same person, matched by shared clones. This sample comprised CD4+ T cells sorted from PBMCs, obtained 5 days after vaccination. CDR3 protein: CSARDLRSRNEQYF. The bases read TGCAGTGCTAGAGATCTCAGGTCGCGCAACGAGCAGTACTTC.